This T cell receptor (beta chain) was found in a study of T cells after yellow fever vaccination (dated by TCRdb to about 2019). For the study in its entirety: The SMART-Seq v4 Ultra Low Input RNA kit was used to prepare libraries from fractions with low cell numbers. To follow T-cell clones before and after primary and booster YFV17D yellow fever vaccination, bulk TCR alpha and beta repertoires were sequenced over time. The cohort comprised two healthy male donors, one aged 18 to 30 and one aged 30 to 40 years. Blood was collected at multiple timepoints before and after primary and secondary immunization, and bulk PBMC replicates and cell subsets were isolated.

Explained via the paper, the treatment or condition label denotes: live attenuated yellow fever vaccine strain. A standard Ficoll-Paque protocol was used to isolate PBMCs from peripheral blood. Dynabeads CD4 and CD8 positive selection kits were used to isolate CD4 and CD8 T-cell fractions. RNA was extracted with TriZol from bulk PBMCs, CD4 and CD8 fractions, and dextramer-positive and dextramer-negative fractions. Study-wide conclusions, independent of this receptor: After the booster, most clones that had expanded after primary vaccination were detected again (around 96% of CD4 and around 88% of CD8), suggesting broad maintenance of memory. A small share of clonotypes was detected in both CD4 and CD8 compartments, with the overlap likely arising from convergent recombination. The study included only a couple of donors, which limits how far the findings can be generalized. Computational filtering was needed because FACS-sorted repertoires could contain abundant contaminating clonotypes from the bulk population. The secondary T-cell response was weaker than the primary response but faster, peaking on day 5 instead of day 15.

CDR1 and CDR2, per the germline V gene (reference sequence), are LGHDT and YNNKEL. From the cysteine through the phenylalanine, the CDR3 covers 18 amino acids. Only CDR3 DNA remains: 54 bases, in frame from the first base. Cut back by 0 bases and 2 bases, the V and J ends lie 14 bases apart. The run used an Illumina NovaSeq 6000. TCR cDNA was synthesized by 5'RACE template switching, which introduced a universal primer site and unique molecular identifiers. cDNA synthesis was primed from both the TCR alpha and TCR beta constant segments. Library amplification used two PCR steps, and the second PCR step added sample barcodes and sequencing adapters. Sequencing of libraries was performed on Illumina HiSeq 2500 (2x100 bp) or NovaSeq (2x150 bp). Per the authors' processing: Demultiplexing of reads and collapsing into UMI consensus sequences were performed with MIGEC, and V(D)J alignment was carried out with MiXCR. Vaccine-responding clonotypes were defined with edgeR using replicate PBMC samples, requiring FDR below 0.01 and a log2 fold change above 5 up to day 15. Bulk clonotypes were assigned CD4 or CD8 identity according to which sequenced CD4 or CD8 repertoire held them at higher abundance. The public reads were quality trimmed at Q25 with fastp and then assembled into clones with MiXCR by TCRdb, keeping productive beta chains. Rows are unified per CDR3 protein, each entry keeping the most common DNA and genes. The V and J calls follow TCRdb's processing rather than the paper's. This sample comprises roughly 170,000 distinct CDR3 sequences, around 8.5% of them detected only once. The leading ten clones occupy roughly 40% of the sample.

A word on this clonotype: Its binding antigen is unknown. No quality values exist for individual bases; no much larger clone is one base distant.

The chain couples TRBV3-1 to TRBJ2-6, and the D gene may be TRBD2, 7 bases matching. This TCR was recovered from a man between 18 and 29 years old who received the YFV17D yellow fever vaccine. Sequences were derived from CD8+ T cells sorted from PBMCs, sampled 45 days after the yellow fever booster vaccination. The CDR3 protein is CASSQDLGGGPGANVLTF. The DNA sequence reads TGTGCCAGCAGCCAAGATTTGGGGGGGGGCCCTGGGGCCAACGTCCTGACTTTC.